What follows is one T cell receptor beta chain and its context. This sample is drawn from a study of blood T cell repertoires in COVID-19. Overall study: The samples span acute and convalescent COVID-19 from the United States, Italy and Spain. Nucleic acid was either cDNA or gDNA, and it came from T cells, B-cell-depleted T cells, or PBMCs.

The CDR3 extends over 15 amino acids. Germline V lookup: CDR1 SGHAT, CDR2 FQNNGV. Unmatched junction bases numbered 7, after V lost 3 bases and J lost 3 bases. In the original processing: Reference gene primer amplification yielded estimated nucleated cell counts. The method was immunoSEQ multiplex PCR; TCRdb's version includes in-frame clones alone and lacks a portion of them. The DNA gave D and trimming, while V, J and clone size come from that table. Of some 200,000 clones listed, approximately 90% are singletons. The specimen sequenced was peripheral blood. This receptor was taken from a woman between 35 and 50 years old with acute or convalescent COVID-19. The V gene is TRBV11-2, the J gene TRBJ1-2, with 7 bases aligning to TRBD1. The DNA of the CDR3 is TGTGCCAGCAGCTTCTCGACAGGGAAACACTATGGCTACACCTTC. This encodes CASSFSTGKHYGYTF.